This T cell receptor beta chain was captured in a study of blood T cells in healthy people across ages (dated by TCRdb to between 2015 and 2017). About the study as a whole: Template switching captured roughly one uniquely barcoded TCR beta cDNA molecule per two T cells in model experiments. The study measured age-related changes in TCR beta repertoire diversity using deep sequencing normalized with unique cDNA molecular identifiers. For two donors (one aged 18 to 30 and one aged 80 or older), the study analyzed two additional independent replicas of 1 million unique cDNA reads from the same blood draw. Four age groups were formed from the donors: young (average approximately 16 years), middle-aged (approximately 40), aged (62) and long-lived (roughly 81). To avoid experimental bias, donors of different ages were distributed randomly across sequencing lanes. The paper's findings and limits, for the study overall: Conclusive comparison of naive and antigen-experienced compartments was prevented by the profiling of bulk unsorted PBMCs. Estimates of total diversity based on one million sequenced T cells were regarded as lower bounds and as underestimates. Because the CMV infection status of the donors was unknown, age-related changes in expanded clonotypes may potentially have been confounded. Observed TCR beta diversity correlated strongly with the percentage of naive T cells measured by flow cytometry. Compared with the aged group, the long-lived group had more naive CD4+ T cells, fewer expanded clones and increased TCR diversity, a pattern suggesting age selection. As age increased, observed TCR beta diversity per million T cells dropped in a roughly linear way, and a significant reduction was already evident by age 40.

Looking up the germline V gene yields CDR1 MDHEN and CDR2 SYDVKM. The CDR3 runs 14 residues from the cysteine to the phenylalanine. Left in the record is the CDR3 DNA by itself, 42 bases read in frame from the first base. V trim: 6 bases; J trim: 5 bases; unmatched bases: 7. The donors were roughly 39 Caucasian individuals from Russia, aged roughly 6 to 100 years, who were systemically healthy. Each donor gave approximately 9.3 milliliters of peripheral blood, collected into EDTA-treated Vacutainer tubes. Ficoll-Paque density-gradient centrifugation was used to isolate PBMCs, with at least 6.5 million per sample. Trizol reagent was used to extract total RNA from PBMCs, with at least 6 micrograms per sample. For every donor, flow cytometry on a PBMC aliquot measured the percentage of naive CD45RAhigh/CD27high T cells. Concerning this clonotype itself: Its antigen has not been determined. Base qualities are not at hand, and no much larger clone is one base apart.

Library preparation was by 5' RACE. The listed sequencing device is Illumina HiSeq 2500. A second PCR of 7 to 11 cycles was run with a J-beta primer mix and a sample-barcoded 5' primer. Each TCR beta cDNA molecule received a unique molecular identifier from a template-switch 5' adaptor carrying 12 random nucleotides. Each sample yielded at least 2.5 million CDR3-containing paired-end reads. All of the RNA was converted into first-strand cDNA using the Mint cDNA synthesis kit, with a TRBC-specific oligonucleotide serving as the primer. After uracil-DNA glycosylase treatment, a first 18-cycle PCR used universal primers M1SS and BC2_uni_R on all cDNA. The authors' pipeline ran thus. For normalization, 1 million high-quality reads, each with a distinct molecular identifier, were randomly selected from each sample. Reads with shared molecular identifiers were discarded instead of being binned into consensus sequences. MiTCR, run with a Q25 quality threshold and the strictest error-elimination algorithm, handled CDR3 identification, clonotype clustering and error correction. A nonparametric unseen species model using Euler transformation provided a lower-bound estimate of total TCR beta diversity. The public reads were quality trimmed at Q25 with fastp and then assembled into clones with MiXCR by TCRdb, keeping productive beta chains. Under each unique CDR3 protein, matching rows form one entry showing the most common genes and DNA. The V and J calls come from TCRdb's annotation, not from the publication. The sample data list 700,000 or so distinct CDR3 sequences, and around a fifth of these were observed just once. The top ten hold 22% of the sample.

Sequencing input: blood. This receptor was taken from a man aged 65 to 85 in good health. The sequence is built from TRBV28 and TRBJ2-1, with TRBD1 matching 7 junction bases. The bases read TGTGCCAGCAGGGAACAGGGGCCGAACAATGAGCAGTTCTTC. Translated, it reads CASREQGPNNEQFF.